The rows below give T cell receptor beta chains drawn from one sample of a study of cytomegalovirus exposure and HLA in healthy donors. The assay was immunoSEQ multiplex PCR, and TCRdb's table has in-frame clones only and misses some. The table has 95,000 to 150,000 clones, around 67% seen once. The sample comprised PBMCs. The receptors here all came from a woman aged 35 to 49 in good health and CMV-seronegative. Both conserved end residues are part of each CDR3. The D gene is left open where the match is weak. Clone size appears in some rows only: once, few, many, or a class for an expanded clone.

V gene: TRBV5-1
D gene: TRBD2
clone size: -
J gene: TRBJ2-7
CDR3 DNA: TGCGCCAGCAGCTTGCTAGCGGGGTCTGAGCAGTACTTC
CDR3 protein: CASSLLAGSEQYF

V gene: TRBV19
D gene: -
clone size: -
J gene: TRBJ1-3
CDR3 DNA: TGTGCCAGTAGTCTGGGGGGATCTGGAAACACCATATATTTT
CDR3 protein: CASSLGGSGNTIYF

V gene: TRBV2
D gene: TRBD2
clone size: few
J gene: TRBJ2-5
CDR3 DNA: TGTGCCAGCACGGGCCTAGCGGGGAGGGAGACCCAGTACTTC
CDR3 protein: CASTGLAGRETQYF

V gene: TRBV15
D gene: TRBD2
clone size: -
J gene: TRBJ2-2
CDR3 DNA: TGTGCCACCAGCACCCCCCTAGCGGGAGGGCCGGGTGAGACCGGGGAGCTGTTTTTT
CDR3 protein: CATSTPLAGGPGETGELFF

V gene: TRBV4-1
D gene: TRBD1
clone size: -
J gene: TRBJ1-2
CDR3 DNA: TGCGCCAGCAGCCAGGGAGGGACAGGGACCTTAGCTAACTATGGCTACACCTTC
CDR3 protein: CASSQGGTGTLANYGYTF

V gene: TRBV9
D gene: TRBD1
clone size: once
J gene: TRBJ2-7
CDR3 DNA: TGTGCCAGCAGCCCATACTCAGGGACAGGGGCTGGGTACGAGCAGTACTTC
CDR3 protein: CASSPYSGTGAGYEQYF

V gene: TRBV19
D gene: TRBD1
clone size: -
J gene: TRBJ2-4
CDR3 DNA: TGTGCCAGTAGTATGAGGCGACAGGGCCCCATTCAGTACTTC
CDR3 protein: CASSMRRQGPIQYF

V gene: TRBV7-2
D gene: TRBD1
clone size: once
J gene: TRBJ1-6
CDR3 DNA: TGTGCCAGCAGCCTAAATAACAGGGGGGCCCTCCACTTT
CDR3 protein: CASSLNNRGALHF

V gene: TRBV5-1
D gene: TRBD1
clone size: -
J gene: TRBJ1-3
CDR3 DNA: TGCGCCAGCAGCCCGGACAGGAACACTGGAAACACCATATATTTT
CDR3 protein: CASSPDRNTGNTIYF

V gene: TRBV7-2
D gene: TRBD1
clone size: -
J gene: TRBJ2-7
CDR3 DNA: TGTGCCAGCAGCGTGGACAGGGTACCCTACGAGCAGTACTTC
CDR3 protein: CASSVDRVPYEQYF

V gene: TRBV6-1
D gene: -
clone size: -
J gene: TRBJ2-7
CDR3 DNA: TGTGCCAGCAGTGAACTACGGGGCGAGCAGTACTTC
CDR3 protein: CASSELRGEQYF

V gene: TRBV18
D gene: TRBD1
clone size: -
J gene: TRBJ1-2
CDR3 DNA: TGTGCCAGCTCGGGGACAGGGCAAGCTAACTATGGCTACACCTTC
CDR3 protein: CASSGTGQANYGYTF

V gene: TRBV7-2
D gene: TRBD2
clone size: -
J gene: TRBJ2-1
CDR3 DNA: TGTGCCAGCAGGGGGACGGGGGGTTCCTACAATGAGCAGTTCTTC
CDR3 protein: CASRGTGGSYNEQFF

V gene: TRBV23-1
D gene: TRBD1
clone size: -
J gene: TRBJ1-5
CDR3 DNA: TGCGCCAGCAGACCGGGACAGCCCAATCAGCCCCAGCATTTT
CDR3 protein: CASRPGQPNQPQHF

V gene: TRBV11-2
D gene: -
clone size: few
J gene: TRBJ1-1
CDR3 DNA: TGTGCCAGCAGCTTAGTCGGAGGGAAATACACTGAAGCTTTCTTT
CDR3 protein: CASSLVGGKYTEAFF

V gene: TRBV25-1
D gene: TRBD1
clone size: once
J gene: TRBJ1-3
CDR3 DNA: TGTGCCAGCAGTTACAGGGGTTTATCTGGAAACACCATATATTTT
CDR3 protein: CASSYRGLSGNTIYF

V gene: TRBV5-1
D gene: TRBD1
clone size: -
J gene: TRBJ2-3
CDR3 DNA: TGCGCCAGCAGCTTACGACAGGGCCGGGGCACAGATACGCAGTATTTT
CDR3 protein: CASSLRQGRGTDTQYF

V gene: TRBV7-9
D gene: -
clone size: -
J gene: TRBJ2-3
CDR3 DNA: TGTGCCAGCAGCTTGGGCGAGATCGCCACAGATACGCAGTATTTT
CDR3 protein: CASSLGEIATDTQYF

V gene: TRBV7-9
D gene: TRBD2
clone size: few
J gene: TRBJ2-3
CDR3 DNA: TGTGCCAGCAGCTTAGCCCCTACTAGCGGGGGGGTTGATCATACGCAGTATTTT
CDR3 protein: CASSLAPTSGGVDHTQYF

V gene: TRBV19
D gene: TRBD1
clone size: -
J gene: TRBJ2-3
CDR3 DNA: TGTGCCAGTAGTCCCCGGGACAGGGGGCCAGATACGCAGTATTTT
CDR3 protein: CASSPRDRGPDTQYF

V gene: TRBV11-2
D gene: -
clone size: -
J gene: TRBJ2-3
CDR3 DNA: TGTGCCAGCACCCGTCTGGGGGGTACAGATACGCAGTATTTT
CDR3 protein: CASTRLGGTDTQYF

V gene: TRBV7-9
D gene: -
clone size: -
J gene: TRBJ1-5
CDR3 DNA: TGTGCCAGCAGTCCCACGGACCGGGGGACCGTAGAGCCCCAGCATTTT
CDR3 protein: CASSPTDRGTVEPQHF

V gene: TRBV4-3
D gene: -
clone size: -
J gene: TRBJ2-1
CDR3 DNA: TGCGCCAGCAGCCAAGTAGCGGACTCCTACAATGAGCAGTTCTTC
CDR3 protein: CASSQVADSYNEQFF

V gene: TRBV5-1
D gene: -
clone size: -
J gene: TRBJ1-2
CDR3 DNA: TGCGCCAGCAGTTCCGACAGGCCCGGCTATGGCTACACCTTC
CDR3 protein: CASSSDRPGYGYTF

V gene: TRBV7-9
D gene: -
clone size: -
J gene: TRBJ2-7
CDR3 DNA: TGTGCCAGCAGCTTATTGAGGGAGCAGTACTTC
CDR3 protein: CASSLLREQYF

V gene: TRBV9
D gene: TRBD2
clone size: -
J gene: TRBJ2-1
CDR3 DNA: TGTGCCAGCAGCGTTGGACTAGCGGACTACAATGAGCAGTTCTTC
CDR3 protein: CASSVGLADYNEQFF

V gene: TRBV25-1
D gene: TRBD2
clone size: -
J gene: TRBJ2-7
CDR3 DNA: TGTGCCAGCAGTGGGACTAGCGGGGGGAACTTCTACGAGCAGTACTTC
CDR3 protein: CASSGTSGGNFYEQYF

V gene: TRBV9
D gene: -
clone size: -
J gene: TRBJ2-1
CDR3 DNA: TGTGCCAGCAGCGCGAGCCCTCACAATGAGCAGTTCTTC
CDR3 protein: CASSASPHNEQFF

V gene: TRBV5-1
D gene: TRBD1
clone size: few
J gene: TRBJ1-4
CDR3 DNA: TGCGCCAGCAGCCAGCCGCCCGGGACAGGGCCCGGGGATGAAAAACTGTTTTTT
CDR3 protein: CASSQPPGTGPGDEKLFF

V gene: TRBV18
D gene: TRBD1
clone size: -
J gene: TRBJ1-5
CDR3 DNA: TGTGCCAGCTCACCGGGGACAGGGGGTAGGGAGCTGCCCCAGCATTTT
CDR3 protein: CASSPGTGGRELPQHF

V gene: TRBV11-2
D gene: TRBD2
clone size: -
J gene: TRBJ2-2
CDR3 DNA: TGTGCCAGCAGCCCCAGCGGGAGTGTCACCGGGGAGCTGTTTTTT
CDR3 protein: CASSPSGSVTGELFF

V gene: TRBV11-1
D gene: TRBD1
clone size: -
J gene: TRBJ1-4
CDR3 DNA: TGTGCCAGCAGCAGAGACAGGGTTGGGAAACTGTTTTTT
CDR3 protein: CASSRDRVGKLFF

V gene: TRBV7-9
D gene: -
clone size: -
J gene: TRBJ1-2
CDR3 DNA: TGTTCCAGCAGCCCCCGGACAGTCCTCAACTATGGCTACACCTTC
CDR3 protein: CSSSPRTVLNYGYTF

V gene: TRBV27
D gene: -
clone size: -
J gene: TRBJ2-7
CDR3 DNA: TGTGCCAGCAGTTTATCCCCAGGGGTGACCTACGAGCAGTACTTC
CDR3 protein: CASSLSPGVTYEQYF

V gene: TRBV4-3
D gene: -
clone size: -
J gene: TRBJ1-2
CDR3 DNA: TGCGCCAGCAGCCAAGAGATAGGGAGCGGCTATGGCTACACCTTC
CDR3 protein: CASSQEIGSGYGYTF

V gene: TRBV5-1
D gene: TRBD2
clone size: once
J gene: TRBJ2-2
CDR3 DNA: TGCGCCAGCAGCAGGGAGCAGCGGGGGAACACCGGGGAGCTGTTTTTT
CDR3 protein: CASSREQRGNTGELFF

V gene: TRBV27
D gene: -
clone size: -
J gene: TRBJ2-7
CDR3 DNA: TGTGCCAGCAGATCCCTCGAGGGCTGGGCCTACGAGCAGTACTTC
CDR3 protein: CASRSLEGWAYEQYF

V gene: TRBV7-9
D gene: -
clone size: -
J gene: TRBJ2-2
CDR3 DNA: TGTGCCAGCAGCCCCACCCCCACAGACAGTACGAACACCGGGGAGCTGTTTTTT
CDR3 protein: CASSPTPTDSTNTGELFF

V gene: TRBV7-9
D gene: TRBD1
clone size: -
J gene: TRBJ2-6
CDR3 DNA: TGTGCCAGCAGCTTAGGGACAGGGCCATTTGCTGGGGCCAACGTCCTGACTTTC
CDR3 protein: CASSLGTGPFAGANVLTF

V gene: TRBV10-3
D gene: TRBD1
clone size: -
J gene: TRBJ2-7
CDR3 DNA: TGTGCCATCAGTACCCGGACAGGGGCGTCCTACGAGCAGTACTTC
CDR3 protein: CAISTRTGASYEQYF

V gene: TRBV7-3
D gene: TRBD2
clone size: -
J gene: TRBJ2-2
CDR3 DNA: TGTGCCAGCAGCTTTAGCGGGGGGCATAACACCGGGGAGCTGTTTTTT
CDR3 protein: CASSFSGGHNTGELFF